A single sample is the source of the 32 T cell receptor beta chains below, sequenced in a study of beta chain features in type 1 diabetes (dated by TCRdb to the late 2010s). Libraries were prepared through the immunoSEQ multiplex PCR assay. The entire amount of isolated RNA was reverse transcribed using the High Capacity cDNA Reverse Transcription Kit, so the sequenced TCRB transcripts were expressed ones. As stored in TCRdb, this immuneACCESS dataset retains in-frame rearrangements with V and J assigned. A fraction of the clones does not appear; measured against another copy, unresolved V genes explain less than half of the discrepancy, and the remainder lacks a known reason. The sample table records 400,000 to 450,000 clones; approximately 13% of these occur just once. The top ten clonotypes cover approximately 0.035% of the sample. Sequenced input: naive CD4+ T cells from blood. The sample's cell subset or site label, decoded: true naive CD4+ T cells. The receptors were gathered from a man aged 25-45 years in good health.

The CDR3 loop is CASSHKRGRGSYEQYF. In nucleotides, the CDR3 is TGCGCCAGCAGCCATAAAAGGGGGCGCGGGTCCTACGAGCAGTACTTC. The chain employs TRBV4-1 and TRBJ2-7; 7 bases are a match to TRBD1. The CDR3 covers 16 residues. Trimming at V came to 3 bases and at J to 1 base, leaving 9 bases not matched to a gene. Germline-derived CDR1 and CDR2 are MGHRA and YSYEKL.

This clone was observed many times. The V and J genes are TRBV7-9 and TRBJ2-7; D is undetermined. The length of the CDR3 is 12 residues. From germline, CDR1 is SEHNR and CDR2 FQNEAQ (reference sequence). The V gene lost 2 bases and the J gene lost 0 bases, with 2 bases spanning the gap. CDR3 residues: CASSLSSYEQYF. CDR3 coding DNA: TGTGCCAGCAGCTTAAGCTCCTACGAGCAGTACTTC.

This clone appeared many times. The rearrangement joins TRBV10-3 to TRBJ2-1, with TRBD2 identical over 12 bases. CDR3 length: 12 residues. Losses at the gene ends were 5 bases for V and 15 bases for J; bases not matched to a gene: 5. Germline V gives CDR1 ENHRY, CDR2 SYGVKD. The CDR3 spells CAISLLAGGMFF. CDR3 in DNA: TGTGCCATCAGTCTCCTAGCGGGAGGGATGTTCTTC.

The table lists this clone with a few counts. This chain joins TRBV5-6 and TRBJ2-3; D unclear. Between the trimmed V and J ends, which lost 0 bases and 7 bases, there was a span of 3 bases. Per the germline V gene, CDR1 is SGHDT and CDR2 is YYEEEE. The CDR3 length is 11 residues. The CDR3 DNA is TGTGCCAGCAGCTTGGACAATACGCAGTATTTT. Translated: CASSLDNTQYF.

The chain is built from TRBV6-6 and TRBJ2-7, with D possibly matching TRBD1 (6 bases). This CDR3 contains 15 residues. Germline CDR1 and CDR2: MNHNY and SVGAGI (reference sequence). V was cut by 0 bases and J by 2 bases, with 11 bases left in between. The CDR3 nucleotides are TGTGCCAGCAGTTACTCGACCCAGGGGACCTACGAGCAGTACTTC. As protein: CASSYSTQGTYEQYF.

This chain joins TRBV2 and TRBJ2-1, with 7 bases identical to TRBD2. Germline lookup yields CDR1 SNHLY and CDR2 FYNNEI. Trimming removed 4 bases from V and 6 bases from J; junction bases left unmatched: 6. This CDR3 has 14 amino acids. CDR3 amino acids: CASSASGVGNEQFF. The CDR3 DNA reads as TGTGCCAGCAGTGCCAGCGGGGTGGGCAATGAGCAGTTCTTC.

There are a few counts of this clone. The rearrangement links TRBV25-1 to TRBJ2-7; TRBD1 matches at 7 bases. The CDR3 loop spans 14 amino acids. The germline CDR1 and CDR2 sequences are MGHDK and SYGVNS. V was pared by 4 bases and J by 2 bases, with 5 bases of the junction left unmatched. CDR3 in DNA: TGTGCCAGCAGTGGAGGGGGCATTACCTACGAGCAGTACTTC. It yields the protein CASSGGGITYEQYF.

This clone has just a few counts. The chain is built from TRBV15 and TRBJ2-1; maybe TRBD2 (6 bases). Trimming left V 1 base short and J 1 base short, with 17 bases between. The germline CDR1 and CDR2 sequences are LNHNV and YYDKDF (reference sequence). The CDR3 contains 18 residues. The CDR3, as DNA: TGTGCCACCAGCAGAGGAGTTAATTCGCGGGGATCCTACAATGAGCAGTTCTTC. It translates to CATSRGVNSRGSYNEQFF.

To note about this clone: A much more abundant neighbour one base away suggests this may be a read error. This same CDR3 is encoded by further DNA sequences in the sample. This chain connects TRBV7-6 to TRBJ2-5; the D is unclear. The CDR3 totals 11 residues. The V end lost 5 bases, the J end lost 3 bases, and 4 bases lay between the germline ends. CDR1 is SGHVS, CDR2 FNYEAQ, per germline. Here the CDR3 reads CASSPKETQYF. In DNA, the CDR3 is TGTGCCAGCAGCCCAAAAGAGACCCAGTACTTC.

This clone appeared a few times. This rearrangement joins TRBV14 to TRBJ2-1; unclear D gene. CDR1 SGHDN and CDR2 FVKESK come from the germline V gene. The V and J ends lost 0 bases and 4 bases respectively, with 13 bases between them. The CDR3 loop spans 16 amino acids. The CDR3, as DNA: TGTGCCAGCAGCCAAGATTATACCCGTAGATACAATGAGCAGTTCTTC. Its translation: CASSQDYTRRYNEQFF.

This clone was counted only a few times. J is TRBJ2-4 and V is TRBV11-2, with no clear D. The germline CDR1 and CDR2 sequences are SGHAT and FQNNGV. V was clipped by 1 base and J by 1 base, with 11 bases between them. The CDR3 consists of 16 residues. The DNA for the CDR3 is TGTGCCAGCAGCTTAGTGGGGTCTGCGGCCAAAAACATTCAGTACTTC. Amino acids: CASSLVGSAAKNIQYF.

This chain uses TRBV7-9 with TRBJ1-1, with a weak D call TRBD1 (5 bases). Trimming took off 7 bases at V and 5 bases at J, with 20 bases between the two ends. This CDR3 spans 15 amino acids. The V gene's germline CDR1 is SEHNR and CDR2 FQNEAQ (reference sequence). The CDR3 nucleotides read TGTGCCAGCAACCTTCTTCAGGGCCTGGGGACTGAAGCTTTCTTT. It specifies CASNLLQGLGTEAFF.

The chain employs TRBV27 and TRBJ2-5; D is unclear. In germline, CDR1 is MNHEY, CDR2 SMNVEV (reference sequence). This CDR3 region has 15 residues. Trimming shortened V by 0 bases and J by 4 bases, and 12 bases separated the two germline ends. This CDR3 reads CASSLSWTIRETQYF. In nucleotides, the CDR3 is TGTGCCAGCAGTTTATCCTGGACGATTAGAGAGACCCAGTACTTC.

This clone came up many times. This chain links TRBV7-9 with TRBJ2-1; D is unclear. Germline V CDR1 and CDR2: SEHNR, FQNEAQ (reference sequence). The CDR3 sequence is 15 residues long. The germline V and J ends were trimmed by 5 bases and 9 bases, with 20 bases remaining between them. This chain's CDR3 is CASSPGRVVNGEQFF. In nucleotides, the CDR3 is TGTGCCAGCAGCCCCGGAAGGGTAGTTAACGGTGAGCAGTTCTTC.

This clone was detected only a few times. The chain couples TRBV7-2 to TRBJ2-1; D is perhaps TRBD1 or TRBD2 (7 bases each). Germline CDR1 and CDR2: SGHTA and FQGNSA. There are 15 residues in the CDR3. Trimming took off 5 bases at V and 5 bases at J, with 16 bases between the two ends. The CDR3 sequence: CASSPRQGGDNEQFF. Here the CDR3 DNA reads TGTGCCAGCAGCCCTAGACAGGGAGGGGACAATGAGCAGTTCTTC. Drawing the rest from reference TRBV7-2 and TRBJ2-1, the complete variable domain is GAGVSQSPSNKVTEKGKDVELRCDPISGHTALYWYRQSLGQGLEFLIYFQGNSAPDKSGLPSDRFSAERTGGSVSTLTIQRTQQEDSAVYLCASSPRQGGDNEQFFGPGTRLTVL.

This clone was detected a few times. The V and J genes are TRBV4-3 and TRBJ2-4, with D tentatively TRBD2 (5 bases). Germline assignment: CDR1 LGHNA and CDR2 YSLEER. CDR3 length: 17 residues. Trimming removed 4 bases at V and 6 bases at J, with 22 bases between. The CDR3 reads CASSPLPLHSVGNIQYF. CDR3 nucleotide sequence: TGCGCCAGCAGCCCCCTTCCCCTACATAGCGTCGGAAACATTCAGTACTTC.

In this sample, this clone turned up a few times. The chain has TRBV10-3 and TRBJ1-1, with D uncertain. This CDR3 region has 13 residues. Germline CDR1 reads ENHRY; CDR2 reads SYGVKD. V dropped 3 bases and J dropped 3 bases, with 8 bases sitting between them. CDR3 sequence: CAISEGRYTEAFF. CDR3 in DNA: TGTGCCATCAGTGAAGGTCGGTACACTGAAGCTTTCTTT.

This clone was seen ten or more times. The rearrangement joins TRBV10-3 to TRBJ2-5; TRBD1 matches 11 bases. The germline gives CDR1 ENHRY, CDR2 SYGVKD. The CDR3 is 14 residues long. Unmatched junction bases numbered 4, after V lost 6 bases and J lost 4 bases. The CDR3 DNA reads TGTGCCATCAGGGGACAGGGGGTAGGAGAGACCCAGTACTTC. Amino acid sequence: CAIRGQGVGETQYF.

The rearrangement links TRBV25-1 to TRBJ2-3; possibly TRBD2 for D (5 bases). CDR1 MGHDK and CDR2 SYGVNS come from the germline V gene. This CDR3 is built from 15 residues. Trimming took 2 bases from V and 1 from J, leaving 10 bases between them. CDR3 residues: CASSERGWGTDTQYF. CDR3 nucleotides: TGTGCCAGCAGTGAAAGAGGGTGGGGCACAGATACGCAGTATTTT.

The CDR3 here is CASSSKRDFNYEQFF. DNA for the CDR3: TGTGCCAGCAGCTCGAAGCGGGACTTCAACTATGAGCAGTTCTTC. The rearrangement joins TRBV5-4 to TRBJ2-1; 7 bases fit TRBD2. In germline, CDR1 is SGHNT, CDR2 YYREEE (reference sequence). The CDR3 contains 15 residues. V was pared by 3 bases and J by 8 bases, with 11 bases of the junction left unmatched.

This clone was counted between two and nine times. The J gene is TRBJ2-3, the V gene TRBV5-6; 7 bases align to TRBD1. Germline CDR1 is SGHDT and CDR2 is YYEEEE. This CDR3 spans 16 amino acids. The junction had 7 bases not matched to a gene; V was cut back by 1 base and J by 2 bases. The CDR3 DNA is TGTGCCAGCAGCTTGTTCAGGGGGTCCTCCACAGATACGCAGTATTTT. This gives the protein CASSLFRGSSTDTQYF. Full variable domain (rest looked up from reference TRBV5-6 and TRBJ2-3): DAGVTQSPTHLIKTRGQQVTLRCSPKSGHDTVSWYQQALGQGPQFIFQYYEEEERQRGNFPDRFSGHQFPNYSSELNVNALLLGDSALYLCASSLFRGSSTDTQYFGPGTRLTVL.

This clone occurred a few times. V is TRBV30 and J is TRBJ1-5; the D gene is possibly TRBD1 (5 bases). CDR1 and CDR2 (germline): GTSNPN, SVGIG (reference sequence). CDR3 size: 14 residues. Deletions cut 2 bases from V and 6 bases from J, with 14 bases between. This chain's CDR3 is CAWSPKGSGQPQHF. The CDR3 DNA is TGTGCCTGGAGTCCTAAGGGGAGCGGTCAGCCCCAGCATTTT.

This clone was observed a handful of times. The chain links TRBV7-3 to TRBJ1-2; D ambiguous. CDR1 is SGHTA and CDR2 is FQGTGA in the germline V gene. The CDR3 totals 14 residues. Trimming stripped 5 bases from V and 3 bases from J, with 13 bases between. Here the CDR3 reads CASSPRAGYYGYTF. The DNA for the CDR3 is TGTGCCAGCAGCCCTCGGGCGGGTTACTATGGCTACACCTTC.

V and J are TRBV6-1 and TRBJ2-6; D call uncertain. The CDR3 contains 14 residues. V shed 4 bases and J shed 0 bases, with 4 bases lying between them. The germline gives CDR1 MNHNS, CDR2 SASEGT. CDR3 nucleotide sequence: TGTGCCAGCAGTGCCAGCTCTGGGGCCAACGTCCTGACTTTC. This encodes CASSASSGANVLTF.

The V call is TRBV4-1, the J call TRBJ1-4, with a possible D match to TRBD1 (5 bases). The CDR3 spans 18 residues. The V gene lost 1 base and the J gene lost 0 bases, with 15 bases spanning the gap. The V gene's germline CDR1 is MGHRA and CDR2 YSYEKL. DNA of the CDR3: TGCGCCAGCAGCCAAGGCATGGGACGGCGAGCAACTAATGAAAAACTGTTTTTT. Protein product: CASSQGMGRRATNEKLFF.

The genes are TRBV15 and TRBJ2-1; 14 bases match TRBD2. Germline CDR1 LNHNV, CDR2 YYDKDF (reference sequence). CDR3 length equals 19 residues. V was clipped by 3 bases and J by 0 bases; unmatched bases: 7. The CDR3 region has the DNA TGTGCCACCAGCAGGTCAGGACTAGCGGGGGGCCACTCCTACAATGAGCAGTTCTTC. Residues: CATSRSGLAGGHSYNEQFF.

The CDR3 DNA is TGTGCCAGCAGCTTAGGTACCAGCTCCTACAATGAGCAGTTCTTC. Translation gives CASSLGTSSYNEQFF. This chain joins TRBV7-2 and TRBJ2-1, with no clear D. The CDR3 extends over 15 amino acids. With 1 base removed from V and 0 bases from J, the gap between germline ends came to 7 bases. From germline, CDR1 is SGHTA and CDR2 FQGNSA.

The chain uses TRBV7-9 and TRBJ2-5, with 8 bases matching TRBD2. This CDR3 has 16 amino acids. The germline V gene encodes CDR1 SEHNR and CDR2 FQNEAQ (reference sequence). J lost 1 base, V lost 3 bases, and 7 bases had no gene match. Written as DNA, the CDR3 is TGTGCCAGCAGCTTTGATGGGCTAGCGGGCCAAGAGACCCAGTACTTC. This translates into CASSFDGLAGQETQYF.

This chain connects TRBV4-3 to TRBJ2-3; D uncertain. The CDR3 contains 15 residues. With 1 base removed from V and 0 bases from J, the gap between germline ends came to 8 bases. Germline CDR1 is LGHNA and CDR2 is YSLEER. The DNA for the CDR3 is TGCGCCAGCAGCCAAGGCGTGGCCAGCACAGATACGCAGTATTTT. Amino acid sequence: CASSQGVASTDTQYF.

This chain connects TRBV9 to TRBJ2-1; 9 bases align to TRBD2. Per the germline V gene, CDR1 is SGDLS and CDR2 is YYNGEE. J was trimmed by 1 base and V by 4 bases; bases with no gene match: 9. The CDR3 runs to 17 residues. Here the CDR3 reads CASSPGAGGASYNEQFF. Here the CDR3 DNA reads TGTGCCAGCAGCCCCGGGGCGGGAGGGGCGTCCTACAATGAGCAGTTCTTC.

This chain links TRBV7-9 with TRBJ1-1; the D is unclear. Trimming took off 3 bases at V and 1 base at J, with 3 bases between the two ends. CDR3 length equals 12 residues. In germline, CDR1 is SEHNR, CDR2 FQNEAQ (reference sequence). CDR3 protein: CASSFPNTEAFF. Written as DNA, the CDR3 is TGTGCCAGCAGCTTCCCGAACACTGAAGCTTTCTTT. The full variable domain, its missing parts supplied by reference TRBV7-9 and TRBJ1-1, is DTGVSQNPRHKITKRGQNVTFRCDPISEHNRLYWYRQTLGQGPEFLTYFQNEAQLEKSRLLSDRFSAERPKGSFSTLEIQRTEQGDSAMYLCASSFPNTEAFFGQGTRLTVV.

J is TRBJ2-7 and V is TRBV7-9, with a tentative D call TRBD2 (6 bases). In germline, CDR1 is SEHNR, CDR2 FQNEAQ (reference sequence). V was cut by 4 bases and J by 6 bases, with 16 bases left in between. This CDR3 comprises 14 residues. The CDR3 loop is CASSSLLAPREQYF. The CDR3 coding sequence is TGTGCCAGCAGCTCCCTACTAGCCCCCCGCGAGCAGTACTTC.